The T cell receptor beta chain under discussion was sequenced for a study of cytomegalovirus exposure and HLA in healthy donors. About the research overall: The platform used for the 120 or so validation repertoires matched that of the 666 first-cohort repertoires, a later analysis reported.

Trimming took 2 bases from V and 0 from J; bases not matched to a gene: 8. Germline-derived CDR1 and CDR2 are LNHDA and SQIVND (reference sequence). There are 18 residues in the CDR3. Study observations and caveats: Rarity held for most TCR sequences, but there were some public TCRs that occurred in many donors. According to a subsequent analysis, TCR clusters from the first cohort were inclined to appear together in the roughly 110 validation repertoires. A list of more than 150 TCR beta chains associated with cytomegalovirus was given.

About this clone itself: What it binds is unknown.

Here immunoSEQ multiplex PCR was the method, and the copy in TCRdb shows in-frame clones only, minus some. The sample records about 160,000 clones, 65% to 90% being singletons. Sequenced sample: PBMCs. The V call is TRBV19, the J call TRBJ1-5, with TRBD1 matching over 9 bases. This TCR was sampled from a woman between 18 and 30 years old in good health and CMV-seronegative. This CDR3 reads CASSITRQGENSNQPQHF. For the CDR3, the DNA is TGTGCCAGTAGTATAACCCGACAGGGGGAGAATAGCAATCAGCCCCAGCATTTT.